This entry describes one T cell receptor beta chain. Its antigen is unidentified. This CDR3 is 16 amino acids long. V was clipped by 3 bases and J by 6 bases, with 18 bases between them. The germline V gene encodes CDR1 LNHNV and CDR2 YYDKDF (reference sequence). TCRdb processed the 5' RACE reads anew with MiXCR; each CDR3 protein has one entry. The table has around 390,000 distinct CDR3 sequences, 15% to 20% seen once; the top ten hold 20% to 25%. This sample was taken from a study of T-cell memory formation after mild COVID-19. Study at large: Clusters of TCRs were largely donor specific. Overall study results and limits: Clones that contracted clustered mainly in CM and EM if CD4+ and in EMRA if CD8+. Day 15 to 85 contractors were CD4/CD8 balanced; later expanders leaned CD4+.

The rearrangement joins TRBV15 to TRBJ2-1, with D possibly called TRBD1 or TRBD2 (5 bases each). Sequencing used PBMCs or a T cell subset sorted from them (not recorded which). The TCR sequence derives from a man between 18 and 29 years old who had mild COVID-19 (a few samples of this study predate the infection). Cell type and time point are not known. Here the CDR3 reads CATSREGTPPTNEQFF. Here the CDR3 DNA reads TGTGCCACCAGCAGGGAAGGGACCCCTCCGACCAATGAGCAGTTCTTC.